This entry lists 27 T cell receptor beta chains sequenced from one sample in a study of OX40 agonist ivuxolimab in advanced cancers. Data came from immunoSEQ multiplex PCR; TCRdb stores just in-frame clones and leaves some out. The repertoire holds just over 60,000 clones, 87% seen once, with around 15% in the top ten. The sequencing used CD4+ or CD8+ T cells sorted from blood, collected in a trial of the OX40 agonist ivuxolimab. These receptors all come from an adult with an advanced solid tumor such as melanoma, head and neck, liver or kidney cancer.

The gene calls are TRBV6-1 and TRBJ2-1; D tentatively reads TRBD1 or TRBD2 (5 bases each). Trimming left V 2 bases short and J 10 bases short, with 15 bases between. This CDR3 region has 14 residues. Germline V gene lookup returns CDR1 MNHNS and CDR2 SASEGT. The CDR3 DNA reads as TGTGCCAGCAGTGAAATTGGCTCGAGGGACGAGCAGTTCTTC. Amino acids: CASSEIGSRDEQFF.

V and J are TRBV28 and TRBJ1-3, with TRBD1 as a possible D gene (6 bases). Germline CDR1 is MDHEN and CDR2 is SYDVKM. The CDR3 is 15 amino acids. The V end was cut by 6 bases, the J end by 4 bases, with 16 bases between. The CDR3 region is CASRGTSLWGNTIYF. CDR3 DNA sequence: TGTGCCAGCAGGGGGACAAGCTTGTGGGGAAACACCATATATTTT.

The gene calls are TRBV5-3 and TRBJ2-7, with D unresolved. TRBV5-3 counts as an open reading frame of uncertain function. CDR3 size: 11 residues. V dropped 4 bases and J dropped 7 bases, with 9 bases sitting between them. The CDR3 bases are TGTGCCAGAAGCCGTTCAGTGGAGCAGTACTTC. Amino acid sequence: CARSRSVEQYF.

V and J are TRBV7-8 and TRBJ2-7; 8 positions agree with TRBD1. The CDR3 loop spans 15 amino acids. Germline CDR1 SGHVS, CDR2 FQNEAQ. The V and J ends lost 5 bases and 0 bases, in that order; junction bases with no gene match: 6. The CDR3 loop reads CASSLRTGSSYEQYF. The CDR3 coding sequence is TGTGCCAGCAGCCTCCGGACAGGGAGCTCCTACGAGCAGTACTTC.

The rearrangement uses TRBV10-3 and TRBJ2-7, with 12 bases fitting TRBD2. The V gene end was trimmed by 7 bases and the J gene end by 5 bases; junction bases not matched to a gene: 6. This CDR3 is built from 14 residues. Germline V gene data show CDR1 as ENHRY and CDR2 as SYGVKD. CDR3 region: CAITALAGGDEQYF. In DNA form, the CDR3 reads TGTGCCATCACTGCACTAGCGGGAGGAGACGAGCAGTACTTC.

The J gene is TRBJ1-1, the V gene TRBV5-6, with 7 bases aligning to TRBD1. The V gene's germline CDR1 is SGHDT and CDR2 YYEEEE. This CDR3 spans 16 amino acids. J was trimmed by 2 bases and V by 6 bases; bases with no gene match: 13. Here the CDR3 DNA reads TGTGCCAGCACCTATCCGGGACAGTCTATAAACACTGAAGCTTTCTTT. This translates into CASTYPGQSINTEAFF.

In its sample, this clone was seen a few times. The genes are TRBV5-1 and TRBJ2-3; no definite D call. The V gene's germline CDR1 is SGHRS and CDR2 YFSETQ. Trimming left V 5 bases short and J 0 bases short, with 13 bases between. There are 15 residues in the CDR3. The CDR3 bases are TGCGCCAGCAGAAGGAGTCCCCTTAGCACAGATACGCAGTATTTT. Its protein product is CASRRSPLSTDTQYF.

The gene calls are TRBV9 and TRBJ2-7; D ambiguous. This CDR3 is built from 14 residues. Germline loops: CDR1 SGDLS, CDR2 YYNGEE. V was clipped by 6 bases and J by 6 bases, with 19 bases between them. The CDR3 DNA sequence: TGTGCCAGCACCCAAGGCCCTGTGAGTGTCGAGCAGTACTTC. Translating gives CASTQGPVSVEQYF.

This clone has just one count. The chain links TRBV18 to TRBJ2-7, with D perhaps TRBD2 (5 bases). Germline assignment: CDR1 KGHSH and CDR2 LQKENI. There are 12 residues in the CDR3. The V gene lost 6 bases and the J gene lost 0 bases, with 6 bases spanning the gap. The DNA of the CDR3 is TGTGCCAGCTCCCGGGACTCCTACGAGCAGTACTTC. Amino acid sequence: CASSRDSYEQYF.

The chain combines TRBV28 with TRBJ1-2; 8 bases match TRBD1. After removal of 3 bases from V and 3 bases from J, the junction contained 3 bases not matched to a gene. This CDR3 has 14 residues. The V gene's germline CDR1 is MDHEN and CDR2 SYDVKM. The CDR3 spells CASSFVQGDYGYTF. DNA of the CDR3: TGTGCCAGCAGTTTCGTACAGGGGGACTATGGCTACACCTTC.

The chain uses TRBV6-6 and TRBJ2-1; the D gene is possibly TRBD1 (6 bases). V was shortened by 6 bases and J by 2 bases, with 14 bases between the two germline ends. Germline V CDR1 and CDR2: MNHNY, SVGAGI (reference sequence). The CDR3 length is 15 residues. The CDR3 region is CASSSQDSTYNEQFF. The DNA of the CDR3 is TGTGCCAGCAGCAGTCAGGACAGCACCTACAATGAGCAGTTCTTC.

The J gene is TRBJ1-6, the V gene TRBV18; D may be TRBD1 (5 bases). The germline gives CDR1 KGHSH, CDR2 LQKENI. V was cut by 4 bases and J by 6 bases, with 13 bases left in between. The length of the CDR3 is 15 residues. The CDR3 DNA sequence: TGTGCCAGCTCACTGGCAGGGCAGATTAATTCACCCCTCCACTTT. Encoded protein: CASSLAGQINSPLHF.

The rearrangement links TRBV28 to TRBJ2-2; the match to TRBD1 covers 8 bases. CDR3 length: 15 residues. Trimming removed 8 bases from V and 5 bases from J; junction bases left unmatched: 10. Germline lookup yields CDR1 MDHEN and CDR2 SYDVKM. In nucleotides, the CDR3 is TGTGCCAGCCTAGCGACAGGGGTAAGGACCGGGGAGCTGTTTTTT. It yields the protein CASLATGVRTGELFF.

The chain links TRBV10-1 to TRBJ2-2, with 10 bases identical to TRBD2. Germline V gene data show CDR1 as WNHNN and CDR2 as SYGVQD (reference sequence). V was pared by 8 bases and J by 4 bases, with 7 bases of the junction left unmatched. CDR3 length: 15 amino acids. In DNA, the CDR3 is TGCGCCAGCGGCCTAGCGGGAGTAGGCACCGGGGAGCTGTTTTTT. Translated, it gives CASGLAGVGTGELFF.

This chain joins TRBV6-5 and TRBJ1-1; D uncertain. CDR1 is MNHEY and CDR2 is SVGAGI in the germline V gene. The CDR3 contains 14 residues. V was trimmed by 2 bases and J by 1 base, leaving 8 bases between them. CDR3 nucleotides: TGTGCCAGCAGTTACCTCGCGAGGAACACTGAAGCTTTCTTT. Protein product: CASSYLARNTEAFF.

The chain combines TRBV19 with TRBJ2-6; D possibly corresponds to TRBD2 (7 bases). CDR3 length equals 20 residues. V was shortened by 3 bases and J by 0 bases, with 21 bases between the two germline ends. Germline V lookup: CDR1 LNHDA, CDR2 SQIVND (reference sequence). CDR3 sequence: CASSILPNREGDSGANVLTF. DNA for the CDR3: TGTGCCAGTAGTATTTTGCCCAACAGGGAGGGCGACTCTGGGGCCAACGTCCTGACTTTC. Full variable domain (rest looked up from reference TRBV19 and TRBJ2-6): DGGITQSPKYLFRKEGQNVTLSCEQNLNHDAMYWYRQDPGQGLRLIYYSQIVNDFQKGDIAEGYSVSREKKESFPLTVTSAQKNPTAFYLCASSILPNREGDSGANVLTFGAGSRLTVL.

This clone appeared a few times. The same CDR3 is also encoded by other DNA sequences in this sample. J is TRBJ1-4 and V is TRBV5-1; D possibly corresponds to TRBD1 (5 bases). The CDR3 spans 14 residues. The germline V gene has CDR1 SGHRS and CDR2 YFSETQ. Trimming removed 1 base at V and 6 bases at J, with 10 bases between. The CDR3 spells CASSLRQGDEKLFF. For the CDR3, the DNA is TGCGCCAGCAGCTTGCGGCAGGGCGATGAAAAACTGTTTTTT.

V gene TRBV14 combines with J gene TRBJ2-1; tentative D call: TRBD1 (6 bases). CDR1 and CDR2 from the germline V gene are SGHDN and FVKESK. The CDR3 has 15 amino acids. Deletions cut 8 bases from V and 1 base from J, with 15 bases between. The CDR3 coding sequence is TGTGCCAGCTCCAGGGGCCGCGTATCCTACAATGAGCAGTTCTTC. Its protein product is CASSRGRVSYNEQFF.

The rearrangement joins TRBV6-1 to TRBJ2-7; 10 positions agree with TRBD1. The CDR3 has 15 residues. Losses at the gene ends were 7 bases for V and 7 bases for J; bases not matched to a gene: 13. Per germline, CDR1 MNHNS and CDR2 SASEGT. The CDR3 nucleotides are TGTGCCAGCAATCTGGGACAGGGGTTCTCGGGTGAGCAGTACTTC. Its protein is CASNLGQGFSGEQYF.

DNA for the CDR3: TGCGCCAGCAGGTCCTTTACAGGGGGTGCCGGGGAGCTGTTTTTT. Residues: CASRSFTGGAGELFF. V is TRBV4-1 and J is TRBJ2-2, with 8 bases lining up with TRBD1. Germline CDR1 MGHRA, CDR2 YSYEKL. The V segment lost 6 bases and the J segment 6 bases; nucleotides outside the gene matches: 9. The CDR3 consists of 15 residues.

This chain joins TRBV6-6 and TRBJ2-7; TRBD2 agrees at 8 bases. The CDR3 is made up of 14 amino acids. Trimming at V came to 6 bases and at J to 3 bases, leaving 7 bases not matched to a gene. Germline CDR1 MNHNY, CDR2 SVGAGI (reference sequence). The CDR3, as DNA: TGTGCCAGCAGCTCCGGGACTAGGGGCTACGAGCAGTACTTC. This sequence encodes CASSSGTRGYEQYF.

CDR3 in amino acids: CASSRGVGYTDTQYF. CDR3 DNA sequence: TGTGCCAGCAGCCGTGGGGTCGGCTACACAGATACGCAGTATTTT. V and J are TRBV11-3 and TRBJ2-3, with D uncertain. V was pared by 5 bases and J by 2 bases, with 14 bases between. Germline loops: CDR1 SGHNT, CDR2 YENEEA. This CDR3 region has 15 residues.

This chain joins TRBV7-9 and TRBJ2-3; possibly TRBD2 for D (6 bases). Germline loops: CDR1 SEHNR, CDR2 FQNEAQ (reference sequence). The length of the CDR3 is 16 residues. Trimming removed 4 bases from V and 0 bases from J, with 14 bases in between. The chain's CDR3 is CASSSQRVSSTDTQYF. CDR3 in DNA: TGTGCCAGCAGCTCACAGCGGGTATCTAGCACAGATACGCAGTATTTT.

V and J are TRBV28 and TRBJ2-1; 11 positions agree with TRBD2. Germline V gives CDR1 MDHEN, CDR2 SYDVKM. Unmatched junction bases numbered 9, after V lost 4 bases and J lost 7 bases. CDR3 length equals 16 residues. The CDR3 DNA sequence: TGTGCCAGCAGTTCTATACTAGCGGGGGAGAGAAATGAGCAGTTCTTC. This gives the protein CASSSILAGERNEQFF. Based on the CDR3 plus reference TRBV28 and TRBJ2-1, the full variable domain is DVKVTQSSRYLVKRTGEKVFLECVQDMDHENMFWYRQDPGLGLRLIYFSYDVKMKEKGDIPEGYSVSREKKERFSLILESASTNQTSMYLCASSSILAGERNEQFFGPGTRLTVL.

The chain is built from TRBV6-6 and TRBJ2-5; D is perhaps TRBD2 (5 bases). This CDR3 has 13 residues. Germline CDR1 reads MNHNY; CDR2 reads SVGAGI (reference sequence). V was shortened by 10 bases and J by 1 base, with 13 bases between the two germline ends. CDR3 loop: CATGSGGQETQYF. The CDR3 bases are TGTGCCACCGGTTCCGGAGGCCAAGAGACCCAGTACTTC.

This sequence joins TRBV6-5 and TRBJ1-2; D may be TRBD1 (5 bases). CDR1 MNHEY and CDR2 SVGAGI come from the germline V gene. The CDR3 has 14 amino acids. V was cut by 5 bases and J by 6 bases, with 16 bases left in between. The CDR3 nucleotides are TGTGCCAGCAGTGATACGGGGGAGTACCATGGCTACACCTTC. Translating it yields CASSDTGEYHGYTF.

The gene calls are TRBV5-4 and TRBJ1-4, with 9 positions matching TRBD1. This CDR3 is 15 amino acids long. CDR1 is SGHNT and CDR2 is YYREEE in the germline V gene (reference sequence). The ends lost 4 bases at V and 8 bases at J; junction bases unmatched: 9. The CDR3 spells CASSPGQGLGEKLFF. The CDR3, as DNA: TGTGCCAGCAGCCCTGGACAGGGGTTGGGCGAAAAACTGTTTTTT.